A single sample gave rise to the 31 T cell receptor beta chains below, sequenced in a study of T cell repertoires in cytomegalovirus infection. Each CDR3 protein is one row after TCRdb ran MiXCR on the reads. The repertoire holds about 770,000 distinct CDR3 sequences, about 28% seen once, with about an eighth in the top ten. Their recognized antigens are unknown. The sample consisted of cultured CD8+ T cells from PBMCs, taken from culture after CMV antigen stimulation. Receptor source: a human donor in good health (CMV status not recorded). Some clones in this sample may be carry-over from other donors' samples.

This clonotype has only a few counts. The rearrangement joins TRBV6-1 to TRBJ1-1; unclear D gene. CDR3 length: 15 residues. CDR1 and CDR2 from the germline V gene are MNHNS and SASEGT. V shed 6 bases and J shed 0 bases, with 14 bases lying between them. The DNA of the CDR3 is TGTGCCAGCAGGTCCCCAAGCGACCTGAACACTGAAGCTTTCTTT. Protein: CASRSPSDLNTEAFF.

The chain is built from TRBV28 and TRBJ2-7; 11 nucleotides match TRBD2. Looked up from germline, CDR1 is MDHEN and CDR2 is SYDVKM. CDR3 length: 13 amino acids. Trimming cost V 8 bases and J 3 bases; bases outside gene matches: 3. The CDR3 spells CASGLAGGYEQYV. In DNA form, the CDR3 reads TGTGCCAGCGGGCTAGCGGGGGGCTACGAGCAGTACGTC.

J is TRBJ1-2 and V is TRBV6-6; 7 nucleotides agree with TRBD1. Germline CDR1 MNHNY, CDR2 SVGAGI (reference sequence). The junction had 10 bases not matched to a gene; V was cut back by 6 bases and J by 0 bases. The CDR3 is 16 amino acids. CDR3 sequence (DNA): TGTGCCAGCAGCCCTCGGCCAGGGGGAGCTAACTATGGCTACACCTTC. It specifies CASSPRPGGANYGYTF.

The genes are TRBV5-4 and TRBJ1-2, with TRBD1 identical over 11 bases. The germline V gene encodes CDR1 SGHNT and CDR2 YYREEE (reference sequence). Trimming took 4 bases from V and 7 from J; bases not matched to a gene: 15. The CDR3 is 17 residues long. The CDR3 DNA is TGTGCCAGCAGCCTCCCCCGGACAGGGGGCGACCCTAGTGGCTACACCTTC. This codes for CASSLPRTGGDPSGYTF.

The chain couples TRBV10-3 to TRBJ2-1; 13 nucleotides line up with TRBD2. In germline, CDR1 is ENHRY, CDR2 SYGVKD. After removal of 6 bases from V and 8 bases from J, the junction contained 10 bases not matched to a gene. The CDR3 totals 16 residues. The CDR3 spells CAIRVFGTSGEYEQFF. Here the CDR3 DNA reads TGTGCCATCAGGGTTTTTGGGACTAGCGGGGAATATGAGCAGTTCTTC.

This clonotype has only one observation. This sequence joins TRBV19 and TRBJ1-1, with D perhaps matching TRBD1 (5 bases). Germline loops: CDR1 LNHDA, CDR2 SQIVND (reference sequence). The CDR3 is made up of 14 amino acids. Trimming removed 5 bases from V and 6 bases from J, with 16 bases in between. As DNA, the CDR3 is TGTGCCAGTAGTCCCGGGGCGTTTCTTGCTGAAGCTTTCTTT. It encodes CASSPGAFLAEAFF.

The CDR3 DNA sequence: TGTGCCAGCAGCCTTAGCGGGGGGCCTCCCAATGAGCAGTTCTTC. Translation gives CASSLSGGPPNEQFF. This chain uses TRBV7-3 with TRBJ2-1; 10 nucleotides align to TRBD2. Per the germline V gene, CDR1 is SGHTA and CDR2 is FQGTGA. CDR3 size: 15 residues. V gave up 5 bases and J gave up 6 bases; unmatched junction bases: 7.

This sequence joins TRBV6-1 and TRBJ2-5; 8 bases are shared with TRBD1. CDR1 and CDR2 from the germline V gene are MNHNS and SASEGT. CDR3 length equals 15 residues. V was clipped by 3 bases and J by 7 bases; unmatched bases: 10. CDR3 bases: TGTGCCAGCAGTGAGAACCGGGACAGGTTTGGGACCCAGTACTTC. Translation gives CASSENRDRFGTQYF.

The rearrangement links TRBV27 to TRBJ1-5; D is perhaps TRBD1 (5 bases). Trimming cost V 10 bases and J 4 bases, with 14 bases left between them. Germline values: CDR1 MNHEY, CDR2 SMNVEV (reference sequence). This CDR3 is 13 amino acids long. DNA for the CDR3: TGTGCCACAACGGGGGGGAAGAATCAGCCCCAGCATTTT. Encoded protein: CATTGGKNQPQHF.

This clonotype has a handful of counts. J is TRBJ2-7 and V is TRBV27; TRBD2 matches 7 bases. The CDR3 length is 15 residues. From germline, CDR1 is MNHEY and CDR2 SMNVEV (reference sequence). V was clipped by 6 bases and J by 3 bases; unmatched bases: 11. The CDR3 DNA reads TGTGCCAGCAGAGTCGGAAGCGGGGATTTCTACGAGCAGTACGTC. Its translation is CASRVGSGDFYEQYV.

V and J are TRBV2 and TRBJ2-2; 7 bases are a match to TRBD1. The germline V gene has CDR1 SNHLY and CDR2 FYNNEI. CDR3 length: 14 residues. Unmatched junction bases numbered 7, after V lost 6 bases and J lost 6 bases. CDR3 DNA: TGTGCCAGCAGGGGACGACAGGGTCCCGGGGAGCTGTTTTTT. Its protein product is CASRGRQGPGELFF.

In this sample, this clonotype turned up many times. The J gene is TRBJ2-3, the V gene TRBV7-9; D is undetermined. The CDR3 contains 16 residues. V shed 5 bases and J shed 2 bases, with 17 bases lying between them. Germline CDR1 is SEHNR and CDR2 is FQNEAQ (reference sequence). CDR3 bases: TGTGCCAGCAGCCCCTCGCGCCCTGGGTACACAGATACGCAGTATTTT. It specifies CASSPSRPGYTDTQYF.

CDR3 protein: CASSSGAVNYNEQFF. The CDR3 DNA sequence: TGTGCCAGCAGCTCGGGGGCCGTTAATTACAATGAGCAGTTCTTC. This chain links TRBV9 with TRBJ2-1; D tentatively reads TRBD1 or TRBD2 (6 bases each). Trimming took 4 bases from V and 4 from J, leaving 15 bases between them. Germline V CDR1 and CDR2: SGDLS, YYNGEE. The CDR3 spans 15 residues. Full variable domain (rest looked up from reference TRBV9 and TRBJ2-1): DSGVTQTPKHLITATGQRVTLRCSPRSGDLSVYWYQQSLDQGLQFLIQYYNGEERAKGNILERFSAQQFPDLHSELNLSSLELGDSALYFCASSSGAVNYNEQFFGPGTRLTVL.

This sequence joins TRBV7-2 and TRBJ2-7; tentatively, D is TRBD1 (6 bases). This CDR3 has 14 residues. V lost 2 bases to trimming and J lost 3 bases, with 11 bases between them. The germline V gene has CDR1 SGHTA and CDR2 FQGNSA. CDR3 sequence reads: CASSLWTEVYEQYF. CDR3 nucleotides: TGTGCCAGCAGCTTATGGACAGAGGTCTACGAGCAGTACTTC.

This clonotype was observed many times. This chain uses TRBV7-2 with TRBJ1-1; D is perhaps TRBD1 (6 bases). The V end lost 6 bases, the J end lost 7 bases, and 12 bases lay between the germline ends. CDR1 SGHTA and CDR2 FQGNSA come from the germline V gene. CDR3 length: 12 amino acids. This CDR3 is CASRAGAHEAFF. The DNA for the CDR3 is TGTGCCAGCAGAGCAGGGGCCCATGAAGCTTTCTTT.

The rearrangement joins TRBV14 to TRBJ2-1, with unresolved D. V lost 0 bases and J 10 bases, leaving 10 bases between the germline ends. Germline V gene lookup returns CDR1 SGHDN and CDR2 FVKESK. The CDR3 has 13 amino acids. The CDR3 loop is CASSQDGQWEQFF. In nucleotides, the CDR3 is TGTGCCAGCAGCCAAGACGGCCAGTGGGAGCAGTTCTTC.

The chain is built from TRBV15 and TRBJ2-7; no clear D gene. Germline V gene lookup returns CDR1 LNHNV and CDR2 YYDKDF (reference sequence). There are 12 residues in the CDR3. Between the trimmed V and J ends, which lost 0 bases and 7 bases, there was a span of 7 bases. The CDR3 sequence: CATSREDAEQYF. The CDR3, as DNA: TGTGCCACCAGCAGAGAAGACGCGGAGCAGTACTTC.

There are a few counts of this clonotype. The rearrangement joins TRBV12-3 or TRBV12-4 to TRBJ2-3; D possibly corresponds to TRBD2 (6 bases). The CDR3 is made up of 15 amino acids. The V and J ends lost 6 bases and 4 bases respectively, with 17 bases between them. CDR3 residues: CASSGGPTGADTQYF. Written as DNA, the CDR3 is TGTGCCAGCAGCGGGGGACCCACCGGGGCAGATACGCAGTATTTT.

This clonotype turned up a few times. The V gene is TRBV4-1, the J gene TRBJ2-4; D is ambiguous. The length of the CDR3 is 16 residues. V shed 1 base and J shed 1 base, with 11 bases lying between them. Germline V gives CDR1 MGHRA, CDR2 YSYEKL. Written as DNA, the CDR3 is TGCGCCAGCAGCCAAGGAGTTTCGCTGGCCAAAAACATTCAGTACTTC. It encodes CASSQGVSLAKNIQYF.

The chain has TRBV7-9 and TRBJ2-1; possible D gene TRBD1, 5 bases. Between the trimmed V and J ends, which lost 6 bases and 9 bases, there was a span of 12 bases. Germline CDR1 is SEHNR and CDR2 is FQNEAQ (reference sequence). This CDR3 is built from 12 residues. The CDR3 region is CASRPQGGEQFF. The CDR3 nucleotides read TGTGCCAGCAGACCCCAGGGTGGTGAGCAGTTCTTC.

V is TRBV7-6 and J is TRBJ1-1, with D uncertain. The CDR3 spans 14 residues. Trimming removed 5 bases from V and 2 bases from J, with 12 bases in between. CDR1 SGHVS and CDR2 FNYEAQ come from the germline V gene. CDR3 in DNA: TGTGCCAGCAGCGTGCCGGGTCCCAACACTGAAGCTTTCTTT. Its translation: CASSVPGPNTEAFF.

This clonotype has at least ten counts. This CDR3 is CASSIWVPSPLHF. In DNA, the CDR3 is TGTGCCAGTAGTATCTGGGTGCCATCACCCCTCCACTTT. The rearrangement uses TRBV19 and TRBJ1-6, with D hard to call. Trimming removed 3 bases from V and 10 bases from J, with 10 bases in between. This CDR3 spans 13 amino acids. Per the germline V gene, CDR1 is LNHDA and CDR2 is SQIVND (reference sequence).

V gene TRBV6-5 combines with J gene TRBJ1-4; TRBD1 matches 11 bases. J gave up 1 base and V 5 bases, and 3 bases lay outside the gene matches. Germline loops: CDR1 MNHEY, CDR2 SVGAGI. This CDR3 contains 16 residues. For the CDR3, the DNA is TGTGCCAGCAGTGGGGACAGGGGGGGAACTAATGAAAAACTGTTTTTT. It codes for CASSGDRGGTNEKLFF.

This clonotype was seen at least ten times. The chain employs TRBV4-1 and TRBJ2-7; 7 bases map to TRBD1. The germline gives CDR1 MGHRA, CDR2 YSYEKL. This CDR3 is 17 amino acids long. V was clipped by 1 base and J by 4 bases; unmatched bases: 13. This CDR3 is CASSQAPRQGQRYEQYV. CDR3 DNA sequence: TGCGCCAGCAGCCAAGCCCCAAGACAGGGACAACGATACGAGCAGTACGTC.

V usage is TRBV4-1 and J usage is TRBJ1-4; maybe TRBD1 (6 bases). The germline gives CDR1 MGHRA, CDR2 YSYEKL. Trimming took off 3 bases at V and 0 bases at J, with 14 bases between the two ends. CDR3 length: 17 amino acids. CDR3 coding DNA: TGCGCCAGCAGCCATGCGGACAGCATGGCAACTAATGAAAAACTGTTTTTT. Its translation: CASSHADSMATNEKLFF.

A word on this clonotype: A clone one base away is much larger, so this may be a read error. The chain links TRBV6-1 to TRBJ1-6; perhaps TRBD1 as D (6 bases). CDR1 and CDR2 (germline): MNHNS, SASEGT. This CDR3 has 14 amino acids. The CDR3 reads CVTSYTGRLSPLHF. The CDR3 coding sequence is TGTGTCACCTCCTATACAGGGAGACTCTCACCCCTCCACTTT.

The J gene is TRBJ1-2, the V gene TRBV2; tentative D call: TRBD1 (5 bases). The CDR3 totals 16 residues. Germline CDR1 and CDR2: SNHLY and FYNNEI. V lost 4 bases, J lost 4 bases, and 19 bases lay in between. The CDR3 bases are TGTGCCAGCAGTGTGAGGCAGGGAGATCCCCTCTATGGCTACACCTTC. It yields the protein CASSVRQGDPLYGYTF. The whole variable domain, remainder taken from reference TRBV2 and TRBJ1-2, is EPEVTQTPSHQVTQMGQEVILRCVPISNHLYFYWYRQILGQKVEFLVSFYNNEISEKSEIFDDQFSVERPDGSNFTLKIRSTKLEDSAMYFCASSVRQGDPLYGYTFGSGTRLTVV.

Concerning this clonotype itself: A much larger clone is a single base away; this may be a read error. This sequence joins TRBV7-2 and TRBJ1-5; D uncertain. The germline V gene has CDR1 SGHTA and CDR2 FQGNSA. Trimming took 9 bases from V and 0 from J, leaving 15 bases between them. The CDR3 sequence is 15 residues long. The CDR3 here is CARSLGVISNQPQHF. CDR3 DNA: TGTGCCAGGAGCCTCGGGGTGATTAGCAATCAGCCCCAGCATTTT.

A few counts support this clonotype. The chain is built from TRBV6-6 and TRBJ1-5; D uncertain. CDR1 MNHNY and CDR2 SVGAGI come from the germline V gene (reference sequence). This CDR3 contains 14 residues. Trimming left V 8 bases short and J 3 bases short, with 14 bases between. The CDR3 protein is CASRNSAYNQPQHF. The CDR3 DNA is TGTGCCAGCCGTAACTCCGCTTACAATCAGCCCCAGCATTTT.

The chain recombines TRBV4-1 with TRBJ2-2, with 8 bases lining up with TRBD2. This CDR3 has 18 amino acids. In germline, CDR1 is MGHRA, CDR2 YSYEKL. V trimming: 0 bases; J trimming: 4 bases; junction bases outside the gene matches: 10. In DNA, the CDR3 is TGCGCCAGCAGCCAAGAAGGACCTGGCGGGGGGTCCACCGGGGAGCTGTTTTTT. Amino acid sequence: CASSQEGPGGGSTGELFF.

V gene TRBV4-3 combines with J gene TRBJ2-5; the match to TRBD2 covers 10 bases. This CDR3 comprises 19 residues. The V gene end was trimmed by 0 bases and the J gene end by 2 bases; junction bases not matched to a gene: 12. CDR1 and CDR2 (germline): LGHNA, YSLEER. CDR3 loop: CASSQDTASGGFWQETQYF. In DNA, the CDR3 is TGCGCCAGCAGCCAAGATACGGCTAGCGGGGGCTTCTGGCAAGAGACCCAGTACTTC.